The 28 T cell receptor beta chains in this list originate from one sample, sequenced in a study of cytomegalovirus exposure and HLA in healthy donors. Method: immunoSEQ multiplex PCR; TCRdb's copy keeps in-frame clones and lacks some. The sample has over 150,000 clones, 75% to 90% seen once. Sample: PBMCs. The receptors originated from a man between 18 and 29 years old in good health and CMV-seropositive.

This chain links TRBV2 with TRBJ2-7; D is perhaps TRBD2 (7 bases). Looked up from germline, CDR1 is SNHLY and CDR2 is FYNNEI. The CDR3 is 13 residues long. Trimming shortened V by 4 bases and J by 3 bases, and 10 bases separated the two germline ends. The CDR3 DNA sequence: TGTGCCAGCAGTGCGGGGGGCCACTACGAGCAGTACTTC. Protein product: CASSAGGHYEQYF.

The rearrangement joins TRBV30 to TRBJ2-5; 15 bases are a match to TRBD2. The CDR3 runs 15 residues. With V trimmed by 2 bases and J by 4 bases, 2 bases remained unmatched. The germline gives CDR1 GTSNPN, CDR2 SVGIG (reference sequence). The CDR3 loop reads CAWSKGLAGGETQYF. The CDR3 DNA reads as TGTGCCTGGAGTAAGGGACTAGCGGGAGGAGAGACCCAGTACTTC.

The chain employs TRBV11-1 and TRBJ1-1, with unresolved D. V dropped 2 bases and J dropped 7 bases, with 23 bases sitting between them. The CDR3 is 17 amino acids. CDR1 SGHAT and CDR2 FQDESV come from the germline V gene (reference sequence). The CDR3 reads CASSLPELGRERGEAFF. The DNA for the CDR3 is TGTGCCAGCAGCTTACCAGAGCTAGGGAGGGAGCGGGGTGAAGCTTTCTTT. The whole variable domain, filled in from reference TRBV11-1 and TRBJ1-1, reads EAEVAQSPRYKITEKSQAVAFWCDPISGHATLYWYRQILGQGPELLVQFQDESVVDDSQLPKDRFSAERLKGVDSTLKIQPAELGDSAMYLCASSLPELGRERGEAFFGQGTRLTVV.

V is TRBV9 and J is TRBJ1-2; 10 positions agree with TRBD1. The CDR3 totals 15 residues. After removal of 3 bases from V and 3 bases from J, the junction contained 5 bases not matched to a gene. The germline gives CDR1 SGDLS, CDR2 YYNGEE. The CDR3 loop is CASSGPGQGYYGYTF. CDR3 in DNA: TGTGCCAGCAGCGGACCGGGACAGGGGTACTATGGCTACACCTTC.

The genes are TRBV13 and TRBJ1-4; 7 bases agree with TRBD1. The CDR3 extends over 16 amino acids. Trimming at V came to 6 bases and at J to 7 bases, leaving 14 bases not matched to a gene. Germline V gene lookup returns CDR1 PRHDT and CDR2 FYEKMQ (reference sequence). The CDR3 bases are TGTGCCAGCAGTTCCACGAAAACAGGGGTTGGTGAAAAACTGTTTTTT. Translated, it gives CASSSTKTGVGEKLFF. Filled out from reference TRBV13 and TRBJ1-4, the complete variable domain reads AAGVIQSPRHLIKEKRETATLKCYPIPRHDTVYWYQQGPGQDPQFLISFYEKMQSDKGSIPDRFSAQQFSDYHSELNMSSLELGDSALYFCASSSTKTGVGEKLFFGSGTQLSVL.

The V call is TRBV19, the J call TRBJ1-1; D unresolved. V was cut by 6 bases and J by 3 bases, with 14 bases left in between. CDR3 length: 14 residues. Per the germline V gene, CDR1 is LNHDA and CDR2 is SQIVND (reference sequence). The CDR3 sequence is CASSLFGLDTEAFF. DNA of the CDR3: TGTGCCAGTAGCCTCTTCGGACTAGACACTGAAGCTTTCTTT.

The CDR3 reads CASSYGDRVYEQYF. As DNA, the CDR3 is TGTGCCAGCAGTTACGGGGACAGGGTTTACGAGCAGTACTTC. The rearrangement links TRBV6-5 to TRBJ2-7; TRBD1 matches 9 bases. The CDR3 extends over 14 amino acids. Germline CDR1 MNHEY, CDR2 SVGAGI. V lost 2 bases, J lost 4 bases, and 3 bases stayed unmatched.

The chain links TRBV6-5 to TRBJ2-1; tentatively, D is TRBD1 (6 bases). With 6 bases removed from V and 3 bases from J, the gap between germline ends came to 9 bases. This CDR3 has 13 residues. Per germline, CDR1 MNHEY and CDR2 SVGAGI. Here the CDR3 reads CASSPRGYNEQFF. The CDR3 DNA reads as TGTGCCAGCAGCCCCAGGGGCTACAATGAGCAGTTCTTC.

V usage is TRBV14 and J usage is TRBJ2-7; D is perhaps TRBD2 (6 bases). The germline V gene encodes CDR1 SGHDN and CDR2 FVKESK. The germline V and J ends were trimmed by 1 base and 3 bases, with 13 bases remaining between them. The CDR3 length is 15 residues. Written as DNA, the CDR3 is TGTGCCAGCAGCCAAGTACTGCGGGGCAGCTACGAGCAGTACTTC. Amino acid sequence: CASSQVLRGSYEQYF.

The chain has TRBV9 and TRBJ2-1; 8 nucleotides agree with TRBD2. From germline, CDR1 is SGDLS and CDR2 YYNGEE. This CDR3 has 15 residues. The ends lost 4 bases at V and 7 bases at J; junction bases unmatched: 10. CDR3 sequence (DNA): TGTGCCAGCAGCCCCGGCGTAGCGGGGATTAATGAGCAGTTCTTC. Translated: CASSPGVAGINEQFF.

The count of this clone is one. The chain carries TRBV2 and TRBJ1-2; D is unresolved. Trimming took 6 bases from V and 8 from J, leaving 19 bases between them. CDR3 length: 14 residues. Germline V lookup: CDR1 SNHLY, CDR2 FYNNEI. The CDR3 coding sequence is TGTGCCAGCAGGAGCGGGCCCAGAGGTTCCGGCTACACCTTC. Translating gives CASRSGPRGSGYTF. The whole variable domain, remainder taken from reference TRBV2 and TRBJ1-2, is EPEVTQTPSHQVTQMGQEVILRCVPISNHLYFYWYRQILGQKVEFLVSFYNNEISEKSEIFDDQFSVERPDGSNFTLKIRSTKLEDSAMYFCASRSGPRGSGYTFGSGTRLTVV.

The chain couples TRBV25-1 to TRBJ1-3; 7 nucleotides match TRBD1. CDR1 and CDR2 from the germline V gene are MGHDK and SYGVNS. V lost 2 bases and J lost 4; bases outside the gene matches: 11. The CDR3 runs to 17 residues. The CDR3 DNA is TGTGCCAGCAGTGAACCTCTATTACAGGGGTACGGAAACACCATATATTTT. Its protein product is CASSEPLLQGYGNTIYF.

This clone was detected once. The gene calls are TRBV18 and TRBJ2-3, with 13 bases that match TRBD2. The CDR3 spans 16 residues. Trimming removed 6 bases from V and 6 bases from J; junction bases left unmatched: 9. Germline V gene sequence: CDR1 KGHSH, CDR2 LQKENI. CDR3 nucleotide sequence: TGTGCCAGCTCGCTTACGGGACTAGCGGGGACGGATACGCAGTATTTT. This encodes CASSLTGLAGTDTQYF. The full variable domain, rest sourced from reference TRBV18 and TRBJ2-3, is NAGVMQNPRHLVRRRGQEARLRCSPMKGHSHVYWYRQLPEEGLKFMVYLQKENIIDESGMPKERFSAEFPKEGPSILRIQQVVRGDSAAYFCASSLTGLAGTDTQYFGPGTRLTVL.

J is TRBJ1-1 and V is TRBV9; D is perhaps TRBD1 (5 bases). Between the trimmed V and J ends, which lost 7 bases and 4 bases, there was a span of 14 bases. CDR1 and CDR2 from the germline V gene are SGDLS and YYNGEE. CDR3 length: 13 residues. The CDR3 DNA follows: TGTGCCAGCGGAGAAACGGGGGGCACTGAAGCTTTCTTT. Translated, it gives CASGETGGTEAFF.

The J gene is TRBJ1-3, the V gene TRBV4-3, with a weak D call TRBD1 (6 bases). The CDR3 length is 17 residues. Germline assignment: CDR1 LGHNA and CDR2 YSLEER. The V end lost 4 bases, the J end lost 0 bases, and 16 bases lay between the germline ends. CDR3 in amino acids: CASSPGRTAVSGNTIYF. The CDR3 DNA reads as TGCGCCAGCAGCCCCGGAAGGACAGCAGTCTCTGGAAACACCATATATTTT.

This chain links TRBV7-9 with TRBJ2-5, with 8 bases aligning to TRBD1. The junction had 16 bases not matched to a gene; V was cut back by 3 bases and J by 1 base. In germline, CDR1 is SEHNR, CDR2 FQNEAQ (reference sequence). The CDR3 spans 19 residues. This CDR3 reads CASSFIRQGSKDIQETQYF. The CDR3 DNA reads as TGTGCCAGCAGCTTCATACGACAGGGGTCCAAAGATATCCAAGAGACCCAGTACTTC.

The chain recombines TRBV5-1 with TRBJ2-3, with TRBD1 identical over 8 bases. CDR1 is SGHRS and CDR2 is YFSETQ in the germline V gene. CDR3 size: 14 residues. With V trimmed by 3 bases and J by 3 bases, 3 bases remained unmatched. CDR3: CASSSGQGTDTQYF. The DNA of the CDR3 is TGCGCCAGCAGCTCAGGACAGGGTACAGATACGCAGTATTTT.

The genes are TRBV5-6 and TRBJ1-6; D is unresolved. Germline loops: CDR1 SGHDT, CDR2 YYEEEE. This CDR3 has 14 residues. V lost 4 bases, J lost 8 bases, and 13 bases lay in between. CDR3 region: CASSPFRSDSPLHF. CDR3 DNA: TGTGCCAGCAGCCCCTTCAGGTCCGATTCACCCCTCCACTTT.

This CDR3 reads CASSLANGQETQYF. CDR3 nucleotide sequence: TGTGCCAGCAGCTTGGCCAACGGCCAAGAGACCCAGTACTTC. This sequence joins TRBV5-4 and TRBJ2-5; D gene uncertain. V was trimmed by 0 bases and J by 1 base, leaving 7 bases between them. The V gene's germline CDR1 is SGHNT and CDR2 YYREEE (reference sequence). This CDR3 has 14 amino acids.

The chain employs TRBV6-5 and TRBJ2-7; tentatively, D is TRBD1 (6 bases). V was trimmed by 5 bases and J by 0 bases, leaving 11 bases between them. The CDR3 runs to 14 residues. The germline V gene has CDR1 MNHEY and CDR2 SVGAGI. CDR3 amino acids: CASSRGQLSYEQYF. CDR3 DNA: TGTGCCAGCAGTCGCGGACAGCTCTCCTACGAGCAGTACTTC.

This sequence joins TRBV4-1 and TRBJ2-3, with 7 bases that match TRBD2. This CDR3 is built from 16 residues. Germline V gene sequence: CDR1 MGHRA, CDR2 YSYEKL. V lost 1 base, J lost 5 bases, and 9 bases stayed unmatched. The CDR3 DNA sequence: TGCGCCAGCAGCCAAGGTTCTAGCGGAGGGCAAGATACGCAGTATTTT. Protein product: CASSQGSSGGQDTQYF.

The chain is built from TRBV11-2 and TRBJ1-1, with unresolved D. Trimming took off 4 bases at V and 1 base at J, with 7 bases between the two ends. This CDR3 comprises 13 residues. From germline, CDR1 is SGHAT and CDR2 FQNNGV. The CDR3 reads CASSSRRNTEAFF. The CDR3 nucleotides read TGTGCCAGCAGCTCTAGACGGAACACTGAAGCTTTCTTT.

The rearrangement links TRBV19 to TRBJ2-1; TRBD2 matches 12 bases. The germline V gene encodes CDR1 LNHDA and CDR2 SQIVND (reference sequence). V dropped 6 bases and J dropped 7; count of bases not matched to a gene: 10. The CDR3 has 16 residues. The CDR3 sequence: CASSTSGRLGRNEQFF. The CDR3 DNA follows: TGTGCCAGTAGCACTAGCGGGAGGCTCGGGAGGAATGAGCAGTTCTTC.

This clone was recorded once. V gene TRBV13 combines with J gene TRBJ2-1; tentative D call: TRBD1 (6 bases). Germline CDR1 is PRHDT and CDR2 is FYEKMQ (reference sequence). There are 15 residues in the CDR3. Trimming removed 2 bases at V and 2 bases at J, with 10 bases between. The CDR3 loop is CASSLRGRTYNEQFF. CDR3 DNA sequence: TGTGCCAGCAGCTTAAGGGGGAGAACCTACAATGAGCAGTTCTTC.

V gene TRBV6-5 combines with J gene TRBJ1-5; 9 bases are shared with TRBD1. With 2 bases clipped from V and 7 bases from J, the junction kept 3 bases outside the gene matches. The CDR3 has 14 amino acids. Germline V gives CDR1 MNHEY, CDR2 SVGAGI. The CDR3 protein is CASSYRQGGQPQHF. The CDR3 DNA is TGTGCCAGCAGTTACCGACAGGGGGGCCAGCCCCAGCATTTT.

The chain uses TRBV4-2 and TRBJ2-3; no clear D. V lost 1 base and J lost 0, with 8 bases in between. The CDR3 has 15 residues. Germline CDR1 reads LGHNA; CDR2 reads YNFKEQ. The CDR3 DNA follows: TGTGCCAGCAGCCAAGGTCGCGGCAGCACAGATACGCAGTATTTT. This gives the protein CASSQGRGSTDTQYF.

The DNA for the CDR3 is TGTGCCAGCAGCCCGAAGACAGGGGGCGGGTACGAGCAGTACTTC. Its translation is CASSPKTGGGYEQYF. V usage is TRBV11-1 and J usage is TRBJ2-7, with 10 bases matching TRBD1. After removal of 5 bases from V and 4 bases from J, the junction contained 8 bases not matched to a gene. CDR3 size: 15 residues. Germline V gene sequence: CDR1 SGHAT, CDR2 FQDESV (reference sequence).

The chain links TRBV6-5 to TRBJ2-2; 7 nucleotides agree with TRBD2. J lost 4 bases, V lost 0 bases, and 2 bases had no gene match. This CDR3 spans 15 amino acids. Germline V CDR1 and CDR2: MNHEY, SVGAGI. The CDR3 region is CASSYSQRGTGELFF. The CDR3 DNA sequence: TGTGCCAGCAGTTACTCCCAGCGGGGCACCGGGGAGCTGTTTTTT.